This TCR beta chain was recorded in a study of CD8+ T cells in alopecia areata. On the study more broadly: At a dose of 5 to 10 mg twice daily, oral tofacitinib was given to treated patients. General study results and limits: Normal skin's resident alphabeta T cells are also sequenced in scalp samples.

This CDR3 region has 12 residues. V gave up 3 bases and J gave up 2 bases, with 6 bases separating them. Per germline, CDR1 SQVTM and CDR2 ANQGSEA. This clone was recorded a few times. Its antigen is unknown. cDNA serving as the sequencing template came from extracted, reverse transcribed RNA. Only in-frame clones appear in the TCRdb table, and some are missing; sequencing was by immunoSEQ multiplex PCR. The repertoire includes around 140,000 clones, 40% to 55% of them detected once, and 0.85% to 1% sits in the top ten. Researchers gathered lesional scalp punch biopsies and peripheral blood from patients with alopecia areata. Sorted populations comprised CD4+ and CD8+ T cells obtained from PBMCs.

The material sequenced was CD4+ T cells sorted from blood, taken at week 0. The origin of this receptor is a human donor with alopecia areata. The gene calls are TRBV29-1 and TRBJ2-3; D uncertain. CDR3 region: CSVESTTDTQYF. The CDR3 coding sequence is TGCAGCGTTGAGAGTACCACAGATACGCAGTATTTT.